These 3 T cell receptor beta chains originate from one sample sequenced in a study of radiotherapy plus CTLA-4 blockade in lung cancer listed by TCRdb under 2018. The library was prepared using the immunoSEQ multiplex PCR assay. TCRdb mirrors the immuneACCESS table, restricted to in-frame sequences. Some clones are absent from its copies; in checked studies, under half trace to an unresolved V gene, and the reason for the others is unknown. This sample is represented by about 78,000 clones; around 86% of them were singletons. The ten most abundant clones make up 2% to 2.5% of the sample. This specimen consisted of peripheral blood, obtained from a patient treated with radiotherapy plus ipilimumab. The receptor set was obtained from a human donor with non-small cell lung cancer who had a partial response to radiotherapy plus ipilimumab.

V usage is TRBV15 and J usage is TRBJ2-5; D gene unclear. With 0 bases removed from V and 5 bases from J, the gap between germline ends came to 13 bases. This CDR3 comprises 15 residues. The germline CDR1 and CDR2 sequences are LNHNV and YYDKDF (reference sequence). CDR3 sequence reads: CATSRELGGYETQYF. The DNA for the CDR3 is TGTGCCACCAGCAGAGAACTTGGCGGTTATGAGACCCAGTACTTC.

The V call is TRBV5-4, the J call TRBJ2-1; 11 nucleotides line up with TRBD2. CDR3 length equals 18 residues. With 4 bases clipped from V and 1 base from J, the junction kept 10 bases outside the gene matches. The germline V gene encodes CDR1 SGHNT and CDR2 YYREEE (reference sequence). This CDR3 reads CASSRLAGRLVSYNEQFF. For the CDR3, the DNA is TGTGCCAGCAGCCGACTAGCGGGACGCCTCGTTTCCTACAATGAGCAGTTCTTC.

This sequence joins TRBV6-6 and TRBJ2-5; weak D call: TRBD1 (6 bases). The CDR3 runs 12 residues. Per germline, CDR1 MNHNY and CDR2 SVGAGI (reference sequence). Trimming removed 6 bases from V and 3 bases from J, with 8 bases in between. DNA for the CDR3: TGTGCCAGCAGAGGGGGTGAAGAGACCCAGTACTTC. The encoded protein is CASRGGEETQYF.